This TCR beta chain comes out of a study of shared clonotypes between healthy human individuals. The overall study: CD8 memory received one plate per donor, CD8 naive two, CD4 memory three and CD4 naive three.

Losses at the gene ends were 5 bases for V and 3 bases for J; bases not matched to a gene: 4. Per germline, CDR1 PRHDT and CDR2 FYEKMQ (reference sequence). The CDR3 spans 14 residues. As defined, naive CD8 cells were CD45RO-negative and positively selected for CCR7, with terminally differentiated effector memory CD45RA+ cells excluded. Clones were sequenced by immunoSEQ multiplex PCR, and TCRdb holds only the in-frame ones, with some missing. The sample records about 1,800,000 clones, roughly 95% being singletons. Regarding this clone: The antigen remains undetermined.

The study's findings and limits: The expectation was that sequencing depth would affect clonotype sharing among donors.

The chain links TRBV13 to TRBJ2-1; 7 nucleotides match TRBD2. This sequence was found in a man aged 18 to 29 in good health. Source material: naive CD8+ T cells sorted from blood. The CDR3 here is CASSPGTNYNEQFF. CDR3 nucleotide sequence: TGTGCCAGCAGCCCAGGGACTAACTACAATGAGCAGTTCTTC. Drawing the rest from reference TRBV13 and TRBJ2-1, the complete variable domain is AAGVIQSPRHLIKEKRETATLKCYPIPRHDTVYWYQQGPGQDPQFLISFYEKMQSDKGSIPDRFSAQQFSDYHSELNMSSLELGDSALYFCASSPGTNYNEQFFGPGTRLTVL.